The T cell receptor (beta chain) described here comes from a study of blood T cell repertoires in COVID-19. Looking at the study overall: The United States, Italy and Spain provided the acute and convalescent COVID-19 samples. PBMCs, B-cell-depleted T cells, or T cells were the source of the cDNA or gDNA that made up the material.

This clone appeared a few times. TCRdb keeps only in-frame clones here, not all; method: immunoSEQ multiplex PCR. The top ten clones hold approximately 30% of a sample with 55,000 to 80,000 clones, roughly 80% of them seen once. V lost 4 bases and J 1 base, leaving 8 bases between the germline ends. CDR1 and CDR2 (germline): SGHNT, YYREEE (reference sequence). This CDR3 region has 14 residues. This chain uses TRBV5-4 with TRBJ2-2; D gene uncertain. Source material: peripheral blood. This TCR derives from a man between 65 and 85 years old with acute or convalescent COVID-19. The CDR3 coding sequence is TGTGCCAGCAGCGACGGGTGGAACACCGGGGAGCTGTTTTTT. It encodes CASSDGWNTGELFF.